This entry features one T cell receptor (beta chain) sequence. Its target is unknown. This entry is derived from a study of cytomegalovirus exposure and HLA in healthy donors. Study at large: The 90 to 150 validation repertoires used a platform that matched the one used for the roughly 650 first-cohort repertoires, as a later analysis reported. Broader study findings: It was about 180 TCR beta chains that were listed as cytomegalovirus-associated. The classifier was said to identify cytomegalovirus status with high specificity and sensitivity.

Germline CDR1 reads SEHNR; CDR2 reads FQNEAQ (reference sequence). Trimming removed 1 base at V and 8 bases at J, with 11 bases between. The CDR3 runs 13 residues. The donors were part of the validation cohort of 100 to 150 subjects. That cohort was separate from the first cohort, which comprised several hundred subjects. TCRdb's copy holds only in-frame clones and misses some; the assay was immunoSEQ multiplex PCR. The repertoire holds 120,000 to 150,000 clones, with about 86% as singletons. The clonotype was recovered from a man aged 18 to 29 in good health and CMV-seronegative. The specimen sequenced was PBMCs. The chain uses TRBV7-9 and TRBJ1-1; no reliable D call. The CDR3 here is CASSLVGVLEAFF. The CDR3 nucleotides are TGTGCCAGCAGCTTAGTGGGAGTACTCGAAGCTTTCTTT. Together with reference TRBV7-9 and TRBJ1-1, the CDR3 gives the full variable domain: DTGVSQNPRHKITKRGQNVTFRCDPISEHNRLYWYRQTLGQGPEFLTYFQNEAQLEKSRLLSDRFSAERPKGSFSTLEIQRTEQGDSAMYLCASSLVGVLEAFFGQGTRLTVV.